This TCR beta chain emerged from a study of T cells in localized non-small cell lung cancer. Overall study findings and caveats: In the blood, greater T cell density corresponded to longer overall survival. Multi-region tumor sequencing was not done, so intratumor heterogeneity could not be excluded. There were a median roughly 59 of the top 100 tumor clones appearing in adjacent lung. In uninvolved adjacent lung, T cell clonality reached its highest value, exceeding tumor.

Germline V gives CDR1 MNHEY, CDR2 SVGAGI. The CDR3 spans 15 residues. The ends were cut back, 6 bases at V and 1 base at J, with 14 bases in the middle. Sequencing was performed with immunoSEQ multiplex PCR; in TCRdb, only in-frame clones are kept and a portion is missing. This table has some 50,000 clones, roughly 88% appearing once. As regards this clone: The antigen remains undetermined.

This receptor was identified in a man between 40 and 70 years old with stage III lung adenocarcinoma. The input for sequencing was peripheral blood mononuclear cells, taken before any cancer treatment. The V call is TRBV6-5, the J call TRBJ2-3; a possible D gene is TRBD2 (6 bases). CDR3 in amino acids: CASSSTRVGTDTQYF. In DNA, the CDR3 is TGTGCCAGCAGCTCGACTAGAGTAGGCACAGATACGCAGTATTTT.